The T cell receptor (beta chain) described here comes from a study of blood T cell repertoires in COVID-19. The CDR3 extends over 17 amino acids. Germline V gene data show CDR1 as LGHDT and CDR2 as YNNKEL (reference sequence). With 5 bases removed from V and 1 base from J, the gap between germline ends came to 17 bases. Using immunoSEQ multiplex PCR, the repertoire was profiled, and TCRdb retains in-frame clones only, with some absent. The data hold 300,000 to 350,000 clones, with 80% to 90% observed a single time. The TCR originated in a man under 40 with active or convalescent COVID-19. The V and J genes are TRBV3-1 (or the pseudogene TRBV3-2) and TRBJ2-2; D not certain. The sequenced material came from peripheral blood. CDR3: CASSSRLQTKNTGELFF. The CDR3 DNA reads as TGTGCCAGCAGCTCCAGGCTCCAGACGAAGAACACCGGGGAGCTGTTTTTT.